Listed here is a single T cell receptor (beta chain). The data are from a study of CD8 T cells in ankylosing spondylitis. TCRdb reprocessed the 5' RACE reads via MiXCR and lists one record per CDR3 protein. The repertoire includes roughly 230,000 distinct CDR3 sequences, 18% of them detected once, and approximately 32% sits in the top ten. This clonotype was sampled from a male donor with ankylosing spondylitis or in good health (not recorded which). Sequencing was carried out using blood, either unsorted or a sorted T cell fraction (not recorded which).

The DNA for the CDR3 is TGTGCCATCAGTGAGCCCCGGACGAATGACAATGAGCAGTTCTTC. Amino acid sequence: CAISEPRTNDNEQFF. J is TRBJ2-1 and V is TRBV10-3; unclear D gene. Germline V CDR1 and CDR2: ENHRY, SYGVKD. Between the trimmed V and J ends, which lost 2 bases and 5 bases, there was a span of 13 bases. The CDR3 has 15 residues.